This section outlines one T cell receptor beta chain sequence together with its context. V lost 5 bases and J lost 7, with 14 bases in between. Germline CDR1 is GTSNPN and CDR2 is SVGIG (reference sequence). The CDR3 contains 12 residues. This sample is part of a study of regulatory and conventional T cells in RAG deficiency. The data were produced by immunoSEQ multiplex PCR, yet TCRdb's version contains in-frame clones alone and is incomplete. Of 6,500 to 7,000 clones listed, roughly four fifths are singletons. The data were also submitted as part of a second study, on regulatory T cells. That work states: Primers: 52 TRBV forward and 13 TRBJ reverse.

The TCR was taken from a human donor in good health. Sequenced input: CD8+ T cells sorted from blood. The chain has TRBV30 and TRBJ1-1; no reliable D call. CDR3 nucleotide sequence: TGTGCCTGGGGACCCGGGCTGTTTGAAGCTTTCTTT. Protein sequence: CAWGPGLFEAFF.